Listed below are T cell receptor beta chains from one sample, sequenced in a study of T cells in Graves' hyperthyroidism and ophthalmopathy. TCRdb reprocessed the multiplex PCR reads with MiXCR, giving one entry per CDR3 protein. The sample includes under 650,000 distinct CDR3 sequences, about 17% of them seen just once. What was sequenced was blood. The origin of the receptors is a woman under 40 with Graves' hyperthyroidism. CDR3s include the opening cysteine and the closing phenylalanine or tryptophan. Each record gives: CDR3 DNA, CDR3 protein, D gene, V gene, J gene, clone size. D genes are given only for firm matches. Rows may omit the clone size; those that give it use once, few, many or a size class.

TGCGCCAGCAGGCTCTGGACTAGTACGTACGAGCAGTACTTC,CASRLWTSTYEQYF,TRBD2,TRBV5-1,TRBJ2-7,many
TGTGCCAGCGGCCGCCCCAGGGGGCCATCCTACGAGCAGTACTTC,CASGRPRGPSYEQYF,TRBD1,TRBV6-1,TRBJ2-7,many
TGCGCCAGCAGCAAAATACCGACAGGGGTGGGCACTGAAGCTTTCTTT,CASSKIPTGVGTEAFF,TRBD1,TRBV5-1,TRBJ1-1,NA
TGTGCCAGCAGCGAGGGGGCTACGTGGTACACAGATACGCAGTATTTT,CASSEGATWYTDTQYF,TRBD1,TRBV9,TRBJ2-3,NA
TGTGCTAGTGGTCCCACCGGGGAGCTGTTTTTT,CASGPTGELFF,NA,TRBV12-5,TRBJ2-2,many
TGTGCCAGCTTTTCCCTCCTTGGGGCAGGGAGGAACTATGGCTACACCTTC,CASFSLLGAGRNYGYTF,NA,TRBV28,TRBJ1-2,many
TGCAGCGTTGTACAGGGAGTGGGCAATCAGCCCCAGCATTTT,CSVVQGVGNQPQHF,NA,TRBV29-1,TRBJ1-5,NA
TGTGCCTGGAGGCGGGACTACGAGCAGTACTTC,CAWRRDYEQYF,NA,TRBV30,TRBJ2-7,few
TGTGCCAGCAGTGAAGTGGCAGCAAACCCGAACACCGGGGAGCTGTTTTTT,CASSEVAANPNTGELFF,NA,TRBV2,TRBJ2-2,many
TGCAGTGCTAGGGACGGACAGGGGGCCAACGAGCAGTACTTC,CSARDGQGANEQYF,TRBD1,TRBV20-1,TRBJ2-7,many
TGCGCCAGCAGCTTAGCGGCTCTCTCCTACAATGAGCAGTTCTTC,CASSLAALSYNEQFF,NA,TRBV5-1,TRBJ2-1,many
TGTGCCAGCAGCCAAGGTAGGAGCAGTTACAATGAGCAGTTCTTC,CASSQGRSSYNEQFF,NA,TRBV3-1,TRBJ2-1,many
TGTGCCAGCAGTTACTCCCTATCAGGGTACAATGAGCAGTTCTTC,CASSYSLSGYNEQFF,NA,TRBV6-2/TRBV6-3,TRBJ2-1,many
TGCAGTGCTAGAGATTTCTCGAACGGGGGCTACACAGATACGCAGTATTTT,CSARDFSNGGYTDTQYF,NA,TRBV20-1,TRBJ2-3,many
TGTGCCAGCAGCGGGTATCGGGGAAGTGACGCTTTCTTT,CASSGYRGSDAFF,NA,TRBV9,TRBJ1-1,few
TGTGCCAGCACCTCTAGCGGGTCCTACGAGCAGTACTTC,CASTSSGSYEQYF,TRBD2,TRBV28,TRBJ2-7,many
TGTGCCAGCAGCTTCGTGGGGGGAGGGACTGAAGCTTTCTTT,CASSFVGGGTEAFF,NA,TRBV7-3,TRBJ1-1,few
TGTGCCACCCCGCGGTCCTCCTACAATGAGCAGTTCTTC,CATPRSSYNEQFF,NA,TRBV2,TRBJ2-1,many
TGTGCCAGCGGGGGACAGGGCGAATCACCCCTCCACTTT,CASGGQGESPLHF,TRBD1,TRBV12-3/TRBV12-4,TRBJ1-6,NA
TGTGCCAGCAGTCTGGGGCGCGGGCAGTACTTC,CASSLGRGQYF,NA,TRBV28,TRBJ2-7,few
TGTGCCAGCTCACCAATCGGGACAAACTATGGCTACACCTTC,CASSPIGTNYGYTF,NA,TRBV18,TRBJ1-2,NA
TGCAGTGCTAACCGGGACAGGGGGCTTCGGAACACTGAAGCTTTCTTT,CSANRDRGLRNTEAFF,TRBD1,TRBV20-1,TRBJ1-1,many
TGTGCCAGCGGACCGGGACTAGCGGGAGGGCCCCCAGATACGCAGTATTTT,CASGPGLAGGPPDTQYF,TRBD2,TRBV28,TRBJ2-3,NA
TGTGCCAGCAGCTTAGGGGGGATTCAGCCCCAGCATTTT,CASSLGGIQPQHF,NA,TRBV11-3,TRBJ1-5,many
TGTGCCTGGAGAATGAACACTGAAGCTTTCTTT,CAWRMNTEAFF,NA,TRBV30,TRBJ1-1,many
TGTGCCAGCAGCGTAAAACTAGTGGACACCGGGGAGCTGTTTTTT,CASSVKLVDTGELFF,NA,TRBV9,TRBJ2-2,few
TGTGCCAGCAGCCCCACCGGGACAGGGCTAAACATTCAGTACTTC,CASSPTGTGLNIQYF,TRBD1,TRBV7-9,TRBJ2-4,few
TGTGCCAGCAGAGCCGCCGGGACAGGGCACGAGCAGTACTTC,CASRAAGTGHEQYF,TRBD1,TRBV12-3/TRBV12-4,TRBJ2-7,many
TGTGCCAGCAGCTTAGATCAGGGGCCAGGGGCCAACGTCCTGACTTTC,CASSLDQGPGANVLTF,NA,TRBV7-2,TRBJ2-6,few
TGTGCCAGCAGCCTAGGGGGGTACACAGATACGCAGTATTTT,CASSLGGYTDTQYF,NA,TRBV7-8,TRBJ2-3,many
TGTGCCAGCAGCGTAACGGACAGGGCGTACACCGGGGAGCTGTTTTTT,CASSVTDRAYTGELFF,TRBD1,TRBV11-2,TRBJ2-2,many
TGTGCCAGCAGCGAGGCGGTCGGGGGGAACATTCAGTACTTC,CASSEAVGGNIQYF,TRBD2,TRBV28,TRBJ2-4,many
TGTGCCAGCAGTGAAGCCCCCGGGGCGGGACCCCACAATGAGCAGTTCTTC,CASSEAPGAGPHNEQFF,NA,TRBV6-1,TRBJ2-1,once
TGTGCCAGCAGGATTGAACTAGCGGGAGCCGGGGAGCTGTTTTTT,CASRIELAGAGELFF,TRBD2,TRBV7-9,TRBJ2-2,NA
TGTGCCAGCAGCTTACTGTCGAGGGAAGCGGGAAATCACGGGGAGCTGTTTTTT,CASSLLSREAGNHGELFF,TRBD2,TRBV13,TRBJ2-2,few
TGTGCCACCGGACGAGGAGTCCAAGAGACCCAGTACTTC,CATGRGVQETQYF,NA,TRBV28,TRBJ2-5,many
TGCGCCAGCAGTGGGACTAGCGGTATGAACACCGGGGAGCTGTTTTTT,CASSGTSGMNTGELFF,TRBD2,TRBV10-2,TRBJ2-2,many
TGTGCCAGCAGCCCGAGGACAGGGCCCACAGGAGGCTACACCTTC,CASSPRTGPTGGYTF,TRBD1,TRBV7-2,TRBJ1-2,many
TGCGCCAGCAGCCCCGGACAGGCCGGCGGGGAGCTGTTTTTT,CASSPGQAGGELFF,TRBD1,TRBV5-1,TRBJ2-2,NA
TGTGCCAGCAGATACGGGGGGGGAGGAGAGACCCAGTACTTC,CASRYGGGGETQYF,TRBD2,TRBV6-5,TRBJ2-5,NA
TGTGCCGTAAGAGCGGGTGGAGCCTACGAGCAGTACTTC,CAVRAGGAYEQYF,NA,TRBV10-3,TRBJ2-7,NA
TGTGCCAGCAGCTTATGGTCCGGGGAGCTGTTTTTT,CASSLWSGELFF,NA,TRBV13,TRBJ2-2,many
TGTGCCACCACACTTGGGACTAGCGGGAGGCACAATGAGCAGTTCTTC,CATTLGTSGRHNEQFF,TRBD2,TRBV2,TRBJ2-1,NA
TGCAGTGCTAGAGACAGGGCGTCGAGCTCCTATAATTCACCCCTCCACTTT,CSARDRASSSYNSPLHF,NA,TRBV20-1,TRBJ1-6,NA
TGCGCCAGCAGCCAAGGAGCTAGAGAGAATGAGCAGTTCTTC,CASSQGARENEQFF,NA,TRBV5-5,TRBJ2-1,NA
TGTGCCAGCAGTACTACAGGGGGCGATCAGCCCCAGCATTTT,CASSTTGGDQPQHF,TRBD1,TRBV27,TRBJ1-5,few
TGTGCCAGCAGCCAAACCCGCACTATCAACTGGTATTTT,CASSQTRTINWYF,NA,TRBV7-9,TRBJ2-3,NA
TGTGCCACTTGGGGGGACATTCAGTACTTC,CATWGDIQYF,NA,TRBV6-1,TRBJ2-4,few
TGTGCCAGCAGGACAGTAACCGGGGAGCTGTTTTTT,CASRTVTGELFF,NA,TRBV27,TRBJ2-2,many
TGCAGTGCTCCCCGACAGGTGAACACTGAAGCTTTCTTT,CSAPRQVNTEAFF,NA,TRBV20-1,TRBJ1-1,many
TGCGCCAGCAGCCAACAAAGCGGGGGCGACTATGGCTACACCTTC,CASSQQSGGDYGYTF,NA,TRBV4-1,TRBJ1-2,NA
TGTGCCAGCAGCTTAGGGGCCGGGGTGCAGTACTTC,CASSLGAGVQYF,NA,TRBV7-9,TRBJ2-7,once
TGTGCCAGCGGACTAGCGGGAGCCCGGGGGGAGCTGTTTTTT,CASGLAGARGELFF,TRBD2,TRBV2,TRBJ2-2,NA
TGCAGTGCTAGACCCGGACTAGCGGGAGGGCCGGTTCAGTTCTTC,CSARPGLAGGPVQFF,TRBD2,TRBV20-1,TRBJ2-1,few
TGTGCCTGGAGTGGGAGAGATACGCAGTATTTT,CAWSGRDTQYF,NA,TRBV30,TRBJ2-3,few